This T cell receptor (beta chain) was observed in a study of vaccination and CD4 T cells after COVID-19. Turning to this clonotype: Its specificity is unknown.

Sequencing of DNA taken from cultured CD4+ T cells relied on the Oncomine TCR Beta short-read assay. MiXCR was run by TCRdb on the PCR reads, yielding one entry per CDR3 protein. The table lists 9,900 or so distinct CDR3 sequences, around a third of them singletons, with about a tenth in the top ten. From germline, CDR1 is DFQATT and CDR2 SNEGSKA (reference sequence). The J segment lost 2 bases and the V segment lost 3 bases, leaving 4 bases of the junction unmatched. The CDR3 contains 13 residues. Documented treatment: approximately 9-day PBMC culture with coronavirus spike peptide pools or control peptides (ViraFEST assay).

This clonotype originated in a human donor who had recovered from COVID-19. The chain has TRBV20-1 and TRBJ2-7, with 7 positions matching TRBD1. This specimen was CD4+ T cells from blood, cultured in vitro, taken after SARS-CoV-2 vaccination. The CDR3: CSASRGPPYEQYF. DNA of the CDR3: TGCAGTGCTAGTAGGGGGCCCCCCTACGAGCAGTACTTC.